The 10 T cell receptor beta chains presented below share a single source sample, sequenced in a study of blood T cell repertoires in COVID-19. Using immunoSEQ multiplex PCR, the repertoire was profiled, and TCRdb retains in-frame clones only, with some absent. The sample lists 280,000 or so clones; around 89% were seen once. Sequencing was carried out using peripheral blood. The receptor source for this set is a woman aged 30 to 39 who had recovered from COVID-19.

CDR3: CASSLGDYNSYNEQFF. Here the CDR3 DNA reads TGCGCCAGCAGCTTAGGCGACTACAACTCCTACAATGAGCAGTTCTTC. V is TRBV5-1 and J is TRBJ2-1, with D possibly TRBD2 on 5 matching bases. This CDR3 contains 16 residues. Germline assignment: CDR1 SGHRS and CDR2 YFSETQ. V lost 2 bases and J 0 bases, leaving 12 bases between the germline ends.

This clone was seen just once. The rearrangement joins TRBV10-3 to TRBJ1-1, with a tentative D call TRBD1 (6 bases). The CDR3 covers 14 residues. Trimming removed 7 bases from V and 6 bases from J, with 18 bases in between. Germline V gene sequence: CDR1 ENHRY, CDR2 SYGVKD. The CDR3 coding sequence is TGTGCCATCAAACAGACAGGCGCTAGGGCTGAAGCTTTCTTT. Translation gives CAIKQTGARAEAFF.

This clone appeared a single time. V is TRBV7-9 and J is TRBJ2-4, with D possibly TRBD2 on 6 matching bases. Trimming pared 6 bases from V and 9 bases from J, leaving 15 bases between. This CDR3 region has 13 residues. Germline V gene data show CDR1 as SEHNR and CDR2 as FQNEAQ (reference sequence). Here the CDR3 reads CASSPGGDGIQYF. The CDR3, as DNA: TGTGCCAGCAGTCCCGGCGGGGATGGCATTCAGTACTTC.

The genes are TRBV4-1 and TRBJ1-6; D not resolved. Trimming pared 1 base from V and 8 bases from J, leaving 6 bases between. Germline CDR1 MGHRA, CDR2 YSYEKL. The CDR3 runs 13 residues. This CDR3 reads CASSQVRDSPLHF. The CDR3 DNA sequence: TGCGCCAGCAGCCAAGTGAGGGATTCACCCCTCCACTTT.

The gene calls are TRBV14 and TRBJ1-2, with 9 nucleotides matching TRBD1. Germline CDR1 and CDR2: SGHDN and FVKESK. CDR3 length: 18 residues. Trimming took 8 bases from V and 2 from J; bases not matched to a gene: 18. The CDR3 DNA sequence: TGTGCCAGCTTACGACTCACGCGGGACAGGGAACCCAACTATGGCTACACCTTC. Its protein is CASLRLTRDREPNYGYTF.

The V and J genes are TRBV27 and TRBJ1-1; D uncertain. This CDR3 region has 13 residues. V was cut by 10 bases and J by 5 bases, with 17 bases left in between. From germline, CDR1 is MNHEY and CDR2 SMNVEV (reference sequence). The CDR3 spells CATSVVGGTEAFF. The CDR3 DNA reads TGTGCCACCTCTGTGGTGGGAGGGACTGAAGCTTTCTTT.

The count of this clone is one. This chain links TRBV6-1 with TRBJ2-7; D gene ambiguous. Trimming stripped 4 bases from V and 3 bases from J, with 19 bases between. Germline values: CDR1 MNHNS, CDR2 SASEGT. CDR3 length equals 16 residues. The CDR3: CASSAVPLSRNYEQYF. The CDR3 coding sequence is TGTGCCAGCAGTGCCGTGCCCCTCTCGAGGAACTACGAGCAGTACTTC.

The J gene is TRBJ2-6, the V gene TRBV28; 7 bases fit TRBD1. The germline gives CDR1 MDHEN, CDR2 SYDVKM. The V gene end was trimmed by 6 bases and the J gene end by 0 bases; junction bases not matched to a gene: 11. There are 18 residues in the CDR3. CDR3 sequence reads: CASRIMTGKVSGANVLTF. Here the CDR3 DNA reads TGTGCCAGCAGAATAATGACAGGGAAGGTCTCTGGGGCCAACGTCCTGACTTTC. The variable domain in full, completed from reference TRBV28 and TRBJ2-6, reads DVKVTQSSRYLVKRTGEKVFLECVQDMDHENMFWYRQDPGLGLRLIYFSYDVKMKEKGDIPEGYSVSREKKERFSLILESASTNQTSMYLCASRIMTGKVSGANVLTFGAGSRLTVL.

This clone was picked up one time. The chain carries TRBV15 and TRBJ2-3; D gene ambiguous. Germline CDR1 reads LNHNV; CDR2 reads YYDKDF (reference sequence). The V end was cut by 0 bases, the J end by 5 bases, with 6 bases between. The CDR3 extends over 13 amino acids. Here the CDR3 reads CATSRERGDTQYF. CDR3 DNA: TGTGCCACCAGCAGAGAGCGAGGAGATACGCAGTATTTT. The entire variable domain, with the rest obtained from reference TRBV15 and TRBJ2-3, is as follows: DAMVIQNPRYQVTQFGKPVTLSCSQTLNHNVMYWYQQKSSQAPKLLFHYYDKDFNNEADTPDNFQSRRPNTSFCFLDIRSPGLGDTAMYLCATSRERGDTQYFGPGTRLTVL.

The chain combines TRBV3-1 (or the pseudogene TRBV3-2) with TRBJ1-3; D unclear. CDR1 is LGHDT, CDR2 YNNKEL, per germline (reference sequence). V was shortened by 4 bases and J by 5 bases, with 6 bases between the two germline ends. The CDR3 loop spans 12 amino acids. The DNA for the CDR3 is TGTGCCAGCAGCCTTTCTCGAAACACCATATATTTT. It translates to CASSLSRNTIYF.